A single sample is the source of the 2 T cell receptor beta chains below, sequenced in a study of T cell repertoires in cytomegalovirus infection. MiXCR, applied by TCRdb to the reads, yields one record per CDR3 protein. Seen here are about 340,000 distinct CDR3 sequences, almost 30% observed once, and the top ten hold around 20%. Their target antigens are unknown. Sample: cultured PBMCs, taken from culture after CMV antigen stimulation. The source is a human donor in good health (CMV status not recorded). Some clones in this sample may be carry-over from other donors' samples.

The chain is built from TRBV7-6 and TRBJ2-7; tentative D call: TRBD1 (6 bases). V lost 5 bases, J lost 3 bases, and 17 bases lay in between. This CDR3 contains 15 residues. Per germline, CDR1 SGHVS and CDR2 FNYEAQ. Here the CDR3 DNA reads TGTGCCAGCAGCCTTGGACAGAGTAGCATCTACGAGCAGTACTTC. Residues: CASSLGQSSIYEQYF.

The genes are TRBV12-3 or TRBV12-4 and TRBJ1-4, with a weak D call TRBD1 (6 bases). Trimming stripped 6 bases from V and 2 bases from J, with 10 bases between. The CDR3 is 14 residues long. CDR3 amino acids: CASSTGSTNEKLFF. The CDR3 DNA is TGTGCCAGCAGCACAGGGAGCACTAATGAAAAACTGTTTTTT.